A selection of T cell receptor beta chains follows, all from one sample in a study of blood T cells in healthy people across ages. TCRdb redid the calling of the 5' RACE reads with MiXCR, one entry per CDR3 protein. The top ten clones hold approximately 20% of a sample with 710,000 or so distinct CDR3 sequences, roughly 20% of them seen once. The sequencing input was blood. These receptors were collected from a man between 65 and 85 years old in good health. The CDR3 runs from the conserved cysteine through the conserved F or W. The order of the fields is CDR3 protein, V gene, J gene.

CDR3: CASSPARGQQETQYF; V: TRBV18; J: TRBJ2-5
CDR3: CASSLSFPGDEQFF; V: TRBV7-2; J: TRBJ2-1
CDR3: CASSFQGYGTGELFF; V: TRBV7-9; J: TRBJ2-2
CDR3: CASNDPGGGGHEQFF; V: TRBV6-6; J: .
CDR3: CASSIQGNGPLAEQYF; V: TRBV7-9; J: .
CDR3: CASSQDGAYNSPLHF; V: TRBV4-1; J: TRBJ1-6
CDR3: CRPLQGAGYGYTF; V: TRBV20-1; J: TRBJ1-2
CDR3: CASSLVASGGETQYF; V: TRBV11-2; J: TRBJ2-5
CDR3: CASSLATGGTQPQHF; V: TRBV7-8; J: TRBJ1-5
CDR3: CSAEGIAENYGYTF; V: TRBV20-1; J: TRBJ1-2
CDR3: CASSPATGEPNEKLFF; V: TRBV18; J: TRBJ1-4
CDR3: CSAFGFVDEQFF; V: TRBV20-1; J: .
CDR3: CASSERTSPQETQYF; V: TRBV2; J: TRBJ2-5
CDR3: CASSYTSGRNGETQYF; V: TRBV5-5; J: .
CDR3: CATSVHGASSYNEQFF; V: TRBV24-1; J: TRBJ2-1
CDR3: CSARQGAGSDFF; V: TRBV20-1; J: TRBJ2-1
CDR3: CASSFSGMKRNTIYF; V: TRBV12-3/TRBV12-4; J: TRBJ1-3
CDR3: CASSVDVNTEAFF; V: TRBV9; J: TRBJ1-1
CDR3: CASSLVGKKNTEAFF; V: TRBV7-9; J: TRBJ1-1
CDR3: CASRTKLRATDTQYF; V: TRBV6-6; J: TRBJ2-3
CDR3: CASVRALVTGELFF; V: TRBV12-3/TRBV12-4; J: TRBJ2-2
CDR3: CASGQISGNTIYF; V: TRBV3-1; J: TRBJ1-3
CDR3: CASSLAGVGKNIQYF; V: TRBV3-1; J: TRBJ2-4
CDR3: CATSGNSLAGNEQFF; V: TRBV24-1; J: TRBJ2-1
CDR3: CASRRMSGRSTQYF; V: TRBV11-2; J: TRBJ2-3
CDR3: CASSFNQEQFF; V: TRBV5-1; J: TRBJ2-1
CDR3: CSASDRLGGRTKNIQYF; V: TRBV20-1; J: TRBJ2-4
CDR3: CTSSFSSGTQYF; V: TRBV7-2; J: .
CDR3: CASSFFGASGSTEAQYF; V: TRBV13; J: TRBJ2-5
CDR3: CASRWGLGHTQYF; V: TRBV27; J: TRBJ2-3
CDR3: CASSLSAWGTQYF; V: TRBV7-3; J: TRBJ2-5
CDR3: CSASLREQFF; V: TRBV20-1; J: TRBJ2-1
CDR3: CASSLVPGGINEQFF; V: TRBV5-1; J: TRBJ2-1
CDR3: CASSFEALQETQYF; V: TRBV12-3/TRBV12-4; J: TRBJ2-5
CDR3: CASTGRYNEQFF; V: TRBV27; J: TRBJ2-1
CDR3: CASSHRQAYEQYF; V: TRBV3-1; J: TRBJ2-7
CDR3: CASSQDRDTGELFF; V: TRBV3-1; J: TRBJ2-2
CDR3: CASSAEQASGANVLTF; V: TRBV18; J: TRBJ2-6
CDR3: CASRLAHGTNPRQETQYF; V: TRBV12-3/TRBV12-4; J: TRBJ2-5
CDR3: CASSLAPPGPGYTF; V: TRBV7-9; J: TRBJ1-2